The subject of this entry is one TCR beta chain. Its antigen remains unknown. This entry belongs to a study of CD8 T cells in ankylosing spondylitis. A single record per CDR3 protein comes from TCRdb applying MiXCR to the 5' RACE reads. The sample yields about 840,000 distinct CDR3 sequences, about 11% seen once. Findings and limits, study-wide: The clones that were linked to disease were reported to be significantly enriched in matched synovial fluid samples from ankylosing spondylitis patients. Seemingly characteristic of ankylosing spondylitis blood was a TCR beta motif consisting of about 8 highly homologous variants. Those disease-linked clones were CD8+; they were also relatively rare in peripheral blood.

The material sequenced was blood, either unsorted or a sorted T cell fraction (not recorded which). The source is a male donor with ankylosing spondylitis.

This CDR3 is CSARDPTVNTEAFF. The CDR3 nucleotides read TGCAGTGCTAGAGATCCGACAGTTAACACTGAAGCTTTCTTT. The chain employs TRBV20-1 and TRBJ1-1; D might be TRBD1 (5 bases). The CDR3 consists of 14 residues. V was shortened by 0 bases and J by 2 bases, with 10 bases between the two germline ends. Germline V gene sequence: CDR1 DFQATT, CDR2 SNEGSKA (reference sequence).